This record looks at one T cell receptor (beta chain) sequence and its context. The antigen is unknown. V was shortened by 4 bases and J by 4 bases, with 14 bases between the two germline ends. This CDR3 is 15 amino acids long. In germline, CDR1 is MNHNS, CDR2 SASEGT. Treg sorting used a CD4+CD25+CD127-/low gate. Whole-study findings and limits: Greatest tumor Treg TCR overlap was with tumor naive CD4+ cells.

Constant-region reverse primers amplified full-length variable regions, followed by semi-nested Nested Universal Primer A PCR. TCRdb processed the 5' RACE reads anew with MiXCR; each CDR3 protein has one entry. This sample has approximately 10,000 distinct CDR3 sequences, with approximately 46% found just once. J is TRBJ2-1 and V is TRBV6-1; weak D call: TRBD1 (6 bases). The TCR comes from a female donor with breast cancer. Sequenced: Tregs sorted from a lymph node. CDR3 bases: TGTGCCAGCAGTGGGACAGCTCCCGGATACAATGAGCAGTTCTTC. Its translation is CASSGTAPGYNEQFF.